The rows below give T cell receptor beta chains drawn from one sample of a study of early T cells in non-severe SARS-CoV-2 infection. Each CDR3 protein is one row after TCRdb ran MiXCR on the 5' RACE reads. This sample yields about 28,000 distinct CDR3 sequences, of which about 6.6% are seen a single time; under 40% belongs to the top ten. Here the sequenced sample was whole blood, taken at baseline. The source of these receptors is an adult who was a healthcare worker with PCR-confirmed SARS-CoV-2 infection or an uninfected control (not recorded which). CDR3s include the opening cysteine and the closing phenylalanine or tryptophan. D genes are given only for firm matches. Not all rows give a size; the values are once, few, many and, for expanded clones, a class.

clone_size	d_call	v_call	j_call	cdr3_aa	cdr3_nt
many	NA	TRBV7-2	TRBJ2-1	CASSMEGSYNEQFF	TGTGCCAGCAGCATGGAAGGCTCCTACAATGAGCAGTTCTTC
few	TRBD1	TRBV7-9	TRBJ1-1	CASSTHPIRGATEAFF	TGTGCCAGCAGCACCCACCCCATCAGGGGGGCCACTGAAGCTTTCTTT
many	TRBD2	TRBV10-3	TRBJ2-1	CATTSGRANEQFF	TGTGCCACTACTAGCGGGAGAGCTAATGAGCAGTTCTTC
many	TRBD2	TRBV12-3/TRBV12-4	TRBJ2-3	CASSFGAGDTDTQYF	TGTGCCAGCAGTTTCGGGGCGGGGGACACAGATACGCAGTATTTT
many	NA	TRBV30	TRBJ2-3	CAWKSVSTYSDTQYF	TGTGCCTGGAAGTCAGTCTCCACCTACTCAGATACGCAGTATTTT
NA	TRBD2	TRBV7-8	TRBJ2-1	CASSLATSYGNEQFF	TGTGCCAGCAGCTTGGCGACTAGCTACGGGAATGAGCAGTTCTTC
NA	NA	TRBV12-3/TRBV12-4	TRBJ2-1	CASSSQSSYNEQFF	TGTGCCAGCAGTTCCCAGAGCTCCTACAATGAGCAGTTCTTC
many	NA	TRBV25-1	TRBJ2-4	CASSEYSPYKGDIQYF	TGCGCCAGCAGTGAATATTCCCCCTACAAAGGTGACATTCAGTACTTC
few	NA	TRBV7-8	TRBJ1-6	CASTPDWGRSYNSPLHF	TGTGCCAGCACACCAGACTGGGGCCGCTCCTATAATTCACCCCTCCACTTT
many	TRBD1	TRBV10-3	TRBJ2-7	CAISDRDRGSHEQYF	TGTGCCATCAGTGATAGGGACAGGGGGTCCCACGAGCAGTACTTC
many	NA	TRBV29-1	TRBJ2-7	CSVRKDSQSSYEQYF	TGCAGCGTCCGAAAGGACAGCCAGAGCTCCTACGAGCAGTACTTC
NA	NA	TRBV13	TRBJ2-7	CASSLRGISYEQYF	TGTGCCAGCAGCTTACGGGGGATCTCCTACGAGCAGTACTTC
many	NA	TRBV12-3/TRBV12-4	TRBJ1-3	CASSLEKKGNTIYF	TGTGCCAGCAGTTTAGAGAAAAAAGGAAACACCATATATTTT
many	NA	TRBV6-6	TRBJ2-5	CASSRDSETQYF	TGTGCCAGCAGCCGGGACTCAGAGACCCAGTACTTC
many	TRBD2	TRBV5-1	TRBJ2-2	CASSFAGLAGSNTGELFF	TGCGCCAGCAGCTTCGCAGGGCTAGCGGGATCGAACACCGGGGAGCTGTTTTTT
many	NA	TRBV5-5	TRBJ2-7	CASSLDPGTAGFYEQYF	TGTGCCAGCAGCTTGGACCCCGGGACAGCGGGATTTTACGAGCAGTACTTC
many	NA	TRBV18	TRBJ1-2	CASSPRTTDGYGYTF	TGTGCCAGCTCACCGCGGACGACAGATGGCTATGGCTACACCTTC
many	NA	TRBV4-1	TRBJ1-1	CASSHSYITNTEAFF	TGCGCCAGCAGCCATTCGTATATAACGAACACTGAAGCTTTCTTT
once	NA	TRBV19	TRBJ1-2	CASSIGAGNYGYTF	TGTGCCAGTAGTATCGGTGCGGGAAACTATGGCTACACCTTC
many	NA	TRBV10-3	TRBJ2-3	CAISDSRDTDTQYF	TGTGCCATCAGTGACTCCAGAGACACAGATACGCAGTATTTT